This section outlines one T cell receptor beta chain sequence together with its context. Its antigen is unidentified. With 0 bases clipped from V and 5 bases from J, the junction kept 7 bases outside the gene matches. This CDR3 comprises 15 residues. TCRdb keeps only in-frame clones here, not all; method: immunoSEQ multiplex PCR. The data contain 100,000 to 120,000 clones, roughly 90% of them seen just once; the ten biggest clones take up 1.3%. This record comes from a study of siplizumab effects on memory and regulatory T cells. Overall study findings and caveats: Most proliferating CD4+ or CD8+ clones, roughly 75-96%, had no naive or memory assignment. Proliferating Tregs from siplizumab cultures lacked functional confirmation of suppression.

The sample was CD4+ T cells sorted from blood. The chain couples TRBV6-7 to TRBJ2-7; 7 positions match TRBD2. TRBV6-7 falls under the ORF class, with uncertain function. The receptor comes from a human donor in good health. The CDR3 spells CASSYSGRAGDEQYF. The CDR3 DNA is TGTGCCAGCAGTTACTCAGGGAGGGCGGGGGACGAGCAGTACTTC.